The source of this TCR beta chain is a study of T cell changes during pregnancy in multiple sclerosis. Per the germline V gene, CDR1 is MNHEY and CDR2 is SVGAGI. V gave up 8 bases and J gave up 9 bases, with 17 bases separating them. There are 13 residues in the CDR3. Measured with immunoSEQ multiplex PCR; TCRdb has only the in-frame clones, and not every one. This table holds 56,000 or so clones, about 92% found once. This material consisted of CD4+ T cells from peripheral blood mononuclear cells, taken in the third trimester of pregnancy. V usage is TRBV6-5 and J usage is TRBJ1-3, with a weak D call TRBD1 (6 bases). This clonotype originated in a female donor with multiple sclerosis, enrolled in a pregnancy study. CDR3 in DNA: TGTGCCAGCGGGCTCGGGGGGGCAGCCACCATATATTTT. Translated, it gives CASGLGGAATIYF.